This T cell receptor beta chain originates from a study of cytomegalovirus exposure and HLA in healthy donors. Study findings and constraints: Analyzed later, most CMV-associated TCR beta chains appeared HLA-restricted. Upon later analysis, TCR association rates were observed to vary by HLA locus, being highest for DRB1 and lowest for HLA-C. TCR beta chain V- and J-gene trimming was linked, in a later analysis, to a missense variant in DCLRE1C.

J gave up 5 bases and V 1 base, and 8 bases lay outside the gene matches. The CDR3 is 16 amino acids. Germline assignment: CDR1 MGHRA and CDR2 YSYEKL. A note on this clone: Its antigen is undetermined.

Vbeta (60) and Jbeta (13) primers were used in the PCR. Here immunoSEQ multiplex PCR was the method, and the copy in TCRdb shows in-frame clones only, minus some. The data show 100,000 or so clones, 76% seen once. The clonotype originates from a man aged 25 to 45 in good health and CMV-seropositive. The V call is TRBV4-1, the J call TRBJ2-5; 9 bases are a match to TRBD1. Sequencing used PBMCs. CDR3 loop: CASSQGRGQGVETQYF. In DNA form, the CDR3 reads TGCGCCAGCAGCCAAGGAAGGGGACAGGGTGTGGAGACCCAGTACTTC.